The rows below give T cell receptor beta chains drawn from one sample of a study of blood T cell repertoires in COVID-19. TCRdb's copy holds only in-frame clones and misses some; the assay was immunoSEQ multiplex PCR. The table lists under 250,000 clones, under 90% of them singletons. The sequenced material came from peripheral blood. Receptors originate from a woman older than 75 with acute or convalescent COVID-19. Each CDR3 is given with its conserved first and last residue. The order of the fields is V gene, clone size, J gene, D gene, CDR3 length, CDR3 protein, CDR3 DNA. The D gene is left open where the match is weak. Size values are once, few and many counts, or a class for expanded clones, and some rows have none.

TRBV10-3	.	TRBJ2-7	TRBD1	11	CAPDRGHEQYF	TGTGCCCCGGACAGGGGCCACGAGCAGTACTTC
TRBV6-2/TRBV6-3	.	TRBJ1-5	.	15	CASSYSSGANQPQHF	TGTGCCAGCAGTTACTCGTCAGGGGCCAATCAGCCCCAGCATTTT
TRBV6-5	.	TRBJ2-7	TRBD2	14	CASRMGGDGYEQYF	TGTGCCAGTAGAATGGGGGGGGACGGTTACGAGCAGTACTTC
TRBV15	.	TRBJ1-1	.	17	CATSREHRAGENTEAFF	TGTGCCACCAGCAGAGAACACAGGGCAGGGGAGAACACTGAAGCTTTCTTT
TRBV3-1/TRBV3-2	.	TRBJ2-2	.	16	CASSQGAGVNTGELFF	TGTGCCAGCAGCCAAGGGGCCGGGGTGAACACCGGGGAGCTGTTTTTT
TRBV9	.	TRBJ1-4	.	15	CASSKIQGTNEKLFF	TGTGCCAGCAGCAAAATACAGGGAACTAATGAAAAACTGTTTTTT
TRBV6-5	.	TRBJ1-3	.	15	CASSYSEGPGNTIYF	TGTGCCAGCAGTTACTCGGAGGGCCCTGGAAACACCATATATTTT
TRBV19	.	TRBJ2-7	TRBD2	14	CASSPGLATYEQYF	TGTGCCAGTAGTCCGGGACTAGCCACCTACGAGCAGTACTTC
TRBV6-1	.	TRBJ2-1	TRBD2	17	CASSEGSGGRTYNEQFF	TGTGCCAGCAGTGAAGGGAGCGGGGGGAGAACCTACAATGAGCAGTTCTTC
TRBV29-1	.	TRBJ2-1	TRBD2	15	CSVRTSGGNYNEQFF	TGCAGCGTCCGGACTAGCGGGGGGAACTACAATGAGCAGTTCTTC
TRBV6-1	.	TRBJ2-1	.	15	CASSENLLSYNEQFF	TGTGCCAGCAGTGAAAATCTACTTTCCTACAATGAGCAGTTCTTC
TRBV7-3	.	TRBJ2-5	.	16	CASSQGVQAPSETQYF	TGTGCCAGCAGCCAAGGAGTACAGGCGCCGTCAGAGACCCAGTACTTC
TRBV28	.	TRBJ1-3	.	15	CASSPPGVSGNTIYF	TGTGCCAGCAGCCCGCCGGGGGTCTCTGGAAACACCATATATTTT
TRBV7-2	.	TRBJ1-2	.	14	CASSLQALNYGYTF	TGTGCCAGCAGCTTACAGGCCCTTAACTATGGCTACACCTTC
TRBV1	few	TRBJ2-3	.	17	CTSSIRPGQLTTDTQYF	TGCACCAGCAGCATCCGCCCGGGACAGCTAACCACAGATACGCAGTATTTT
TRBV2	.	TRBJ2-5	TRBD1	15	CASSEPPGQVQAQYF	TGTGCCAGCAGTGAGCCTCCGGGACAGGTCCAGGCCCAGTACTTC
TRBV19	.	TRBJ2-1	TRBD2	19	CASSPSRGSGGPTYNEQFF	TGTGCCAGTAGTCCCTCGCGGGGCAGCGGGGGGCCGACCTACAATGAGCAGTTCTTC
TRBV29-1	.	TRBJ2-7	.	14	CSVDNQGTSYEQYF	TGCAGCGTTGATAATCAGGGGACCTCCTACGAGCAGTACTTC
TRBV10-3	.	TRBJ1-6	.	13	CAISESANSPLHF	TGTGCCATCAGTGAGTCGGCTAATTCACCCCTCCACTTT
TRBV6-6	few	TRBJ2-2	TRBD1	16	CASSTRQGRVTGELFF	TGTGCCAGCAGTACCCGACAGGGCAGAGTCACCGGGGAGCTGTTTTTT
TRBV18	once	TRBJ1-5	TRBD1	14	CASSPGTGDQPQHF	TGTGCCAGCTCACCTGGGACAGGGGATCAGCCCCAGCATTTT
TRBV3-1/TRBV3-2	.	TRBJ1-1	.	14	CASSAHQGGTEAFF	TGTGCCAGCAGCGCCCACCAGGGCGGCACTGAAGCTTTCTTT
TRBV3-1/TRBV3-2	.	TRBJ2-3	TRBD2	19	CASSLRPFSGGFSTDTQYF	TGTGCCAGCAGCCTGCGACCGTTTAGCGGGGGGTTTAGCACAGATACGCAGTATTTT
TRBV6-5	.	TRBJ2-1	.	14	CASRTSQTYNEQFF	TGTGCCAGCAGGACTTCCCAAACCTACAATGAGCAGTTCTTC
TRBV9	.	TRBJ1-3	.	16	CASSAGLVGSGNTIYF	TGTGCCAGCAGCGCAGGGTTAGTAGGCTCTGGAAACACCATATATTTT
TRBV7-2	.	TRBJ1-2	.	13	CASSLDQSSGYTF	TGTGCCAGCAGCTTAGACCAGAGTAGCGGCTACACCTTC
TRBV6-6	.	TRBJ1-6	TRBD1	14	CASSLGQGMSPLHF	TGTGCCAGCAGCCTGGGACAGGGGATGTCACCCCTCCACTTT
TRBV28	few	TRBJ1-2	.	15	CASSRSGQANYGYTF	TGTGCCAGCAGCCGTTCAGGTCAGGCTAACTATGGCTACACCTTC
TRBV9	.	TRBJ2-5	TRBD1	15	CASSVSQDRVETQYF	TGTGCCAGCAGCGTGAGTCAGGACAGGGTAGAGACCCAGTACTTC
TRBV5-1	once	TRBJ1-1	.	14	CASSLRYKNTEAFF	TGCGCCAGCAGCTTGCGGTATAAGAACACTGAAGCTTTCTTT
TRBV4-3	.	TRBJ2-1	.	16	CASSQGQVLSYNEQFF	TGCGCCAGCAGCCAAGGTCAGGTACTCTCCTACAATGAGCAGTTCTTC
TRBV6-5	.	TRBJ2-3	.	14	CASKAGQHTDTQYF	TGTGCCAGCAAGGCAGGGCAGCACACAGATACGCAGTATTTT
TRBV4-1	once	TRBJ2-3	.	17	CASSQTGKRISTDTQYF	TGCGCCAGCAGCCAAACAGGGAAGCGAATTAGCACAGATACGCAGTATTTT
TRBV5-1	.	TRBJ2-2	.	14	CASSLVVGTGELFF	TGCGCCAGCAGCTTGGTAGTCGGCACCGGGGAGCTGTTTTTT
TRBV5-1	.	TRBJ2-7	TRBD1	14	CASSMTGSPYEQYF	TGCGCCAGCAGCATGACAGGGTCCCCCTACGAGCAGTACTTC
TRBV30	.	TRBJ2-3	.	13	CAWGPGGTDTQYF	TGTGCCTGGGGACCGGGGGGCACAGATACGCAGTATTTT
TRBV24-1	once	TRBJ2-1	.	18	CATSDPRGGPDTYNEQFF	TGTGCCACCAGTGACCCAAGGGGGGGCCCTGATACCTACAATGAGCAGTTCTTC
TRBV6-1	.	TRBJ2-6	.	18	CASSAPRQGSSGANVLTF	TGTGCCAGCAGTGCCCCCCGGCAGGGGAGCTCTGGGGCCAACGTCCTGACTTTC
TRBV7-2	.	TRBJ1-4	.	14	CASSPYRVNEKLFF	TGTGCCAGCAGCCCGTATCGAGTTAATGAAAAACTGTTTTTT
TRBV4-1	.	TRBJ2-3	.	18	CASSQDPARGDLVDTQYF	TGCGCCAGCAGCCAAGATCCCGCGCGGGGTGACTTAGTGGATACGCAGTATTTT
TRBV5-1	once	TRBJ2-5	TRBD2	17	CASSLGLAGGYGETQYF	TGCGCCAGCAGCTTAGGTCTAGCGGGGGGTTATGGAGAGACCCAGTACTTC
TRBV6-5	.	TRBJ2-1	.	15	CASKRQRSSYNEQFF	TGTGCCAGCAAAAGACAGAGAAGCTCCTACAATGAGCAGTTCTTC
TRBV19	.	TRBJ1-2	TRBD1	14	CASRYGTGIYGYTF	TGTGCCAGTCGCTACGGGACAGGGATCTATGGCTACACCTTC
TRBV29-1	.	TRBJ1-2	.	10	CSVEANGYTF	TGCAGCGTTGAAGCCAATGGCTACACCTTC
TRBV5-4	.	TRBJ2-1	.	16	CASSTGGLALYNEQFF	TGTGCCAGCAGCACCGGCGGTCTAGCGCTGTACAATGAGCAGTTCTTC
TRBV12-3/TRBV12-4	.	TRBJ1-1	.	13	CASSLYGNTEAFF	TGTGCCAGCAGTTTATACGGGAACACTGAAGCTTTCTTT
TRBV7-2	few	TRBJ1-2	TRBD1	16	CASSPEGTGTAYGYTF	TGTGCCAGCAGCCCCGAGGGGACAGGGACCGCCTATGGCTACACCTTC
TRBV10-3	.	TRBJ1-4	TRBD1	13	CAIGPGGNEKLFF	TGTGCCATCGGGCCAGGGGGTAATGAAAAACTGTTTTTT
TRBV11-3	.	TRBJ2-1	TRBD1	18	CASSLELGQGNSYNEQFF	TGTGCCAGCAGCTTAGAGTTAGGACAGGGGAACTCCTACAATGAGCAGTTCTTC
TRBV5-1	once	TRBJ2-5	TRBD2	16	CASSLNGRGGSETQYF	TGCGCCAGCAGCTTGAATGGTCGGGGGGGCTCAGAGACCCAGTACTTC
TRBV5-4	.	TRBJ1-2	TRBD1	15	CASSLDRDRVSRYTF	TGTGCCAGCAGCTTGGATCGGGACAGGGTGAGCCGCTACACCTTC
TRBV15	.	TRBJ2-5	TRBD2	13	CATSVGRGEAQYF	TGTGCCACCAGCGTGGGGCGGGGGGAGGCCCAGTACTTC